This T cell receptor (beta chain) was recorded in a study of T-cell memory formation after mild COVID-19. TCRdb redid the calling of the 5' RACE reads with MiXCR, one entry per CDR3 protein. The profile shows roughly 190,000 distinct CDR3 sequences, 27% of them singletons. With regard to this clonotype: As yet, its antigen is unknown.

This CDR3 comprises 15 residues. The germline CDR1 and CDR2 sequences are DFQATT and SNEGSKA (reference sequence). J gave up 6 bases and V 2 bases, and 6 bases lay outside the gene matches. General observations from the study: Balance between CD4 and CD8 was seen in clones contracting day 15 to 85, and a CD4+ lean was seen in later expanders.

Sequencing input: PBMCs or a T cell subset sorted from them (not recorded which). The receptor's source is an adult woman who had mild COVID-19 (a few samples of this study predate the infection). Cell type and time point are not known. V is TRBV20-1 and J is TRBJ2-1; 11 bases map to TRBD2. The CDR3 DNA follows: TGCAGTGCTAGAACGGGACTAGCGGAGCTCAATGAGCAGTTCTTC. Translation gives CSARTGLAELNEQFF.